Listed here are 2 T cell receptor beta chains from one sample, sequenced in a study of technical replicates of blood from several donors. Only in-frame clones appear in the TCRdb table, and some are missing; sequencing was by immunoSEQ multiplex PCR. The data hold just over 80,000 clones, with 90% to 98% observed a single time. The sample was T cells isolated from PBMCs. The receptors were gathered from a human donor in good health.

The chain combines TRBV9 with TRBJ1-5, with D maybe TRBD1 (6 bases). V gave up 2 bases and J gave up 1 base, with 10 bases separating them. This CDR3 has 15 residues. The V gene's germline CDR1 is SGDLS and CDR2 YYNGEE. CDR3 in amino acids: CASSVRGLSNQPQHF. Here the CDR3 DNA reads TGTGCCAGCAGCGTCAGGGGACTAAGCAATCAGCCCCAGCATTTT. The full variable domain, its missing parts supplied by reference TRBV9 and TRBJ1-5, is DSGVTQTPKHLITATGQRVTLRCSPRSGDLSVYWYQQSLDQGLQFLIQYYNGEERAKGNILERFSAQQFPDLHSELNLSSLELGDSALYFCASSVRGLSNQPQHFGDGTRLSIL.

The genes are TRBV19 and TRBJ2-7, with D perhaps TRBD1 (6 bases). Germline-derived CDR1 and CDR2 are LNHDA and SQIVND (reference sequence). CDR3 length: 13 residues. The germline V and J ends were trimmed by 5 bases and 4 bases, with 12 bases remaining between them. The CDR3 here is CASSEQGAYEQYF. In DNA form, the CDR3 reads TGTGCCAGTAGTGAACAGGGTGCTTACGAGCAGTACTTC.